The source of this TCR beta chain is a study of metastatic and nonmetastatic thyroid tumors. Looking at the study overall: The authors compared repertoires across blood and tumor or nodule tissue from malignant and benign thyroid patients.

Authors' processing steps: A classifier for distant metastasis in papillary thyroid cancer was constructed using CDR3 differences observed across clinicopathological groups. TCRdb reanalyzed the PCR reads via MiXCR. The V and J calls come from TCRdb's annotation, not from the publication. The table records some 33,000 clones, around 23% of them present only once. Nobody among the patients had been given any treatment before thyroid surgery. The CDR3 is 12 amino acids. J lost 3 bases, V lost 6 bases, and 0 bases had no gene match. The V gene is TRBV12-3 or TRBV12-4, the J gene TRBJ2-5, with 8 bases that match TRBD2. The receptor was derived from a male donor with papillary thyroid cancer or a benign thyroid nodule (not recorded which). Some clones in this sample may be carry-over from other donors' samples. Sequencing used tumor tissue. The CDR3 nucleotides read TGTGCCAGCAGACTAGCGGAAGAGACCCAGTACTTC. Translated, it gives CASRLAEETQYF.